Each of the 4 T cell receptor beta chains below was sequenced from the same sample in a study of blood T cell repertoires in COVID-19. Measured with immunoSEQ multiplex PCR; TCRdb has only the in-frame clones, and not every one. The profile shows about 250,000 clones, 70% to 90% of them singletons. The sequencing sample was made of PBMCs or T cells enriched from blood (not recorded which). The receptors stem from a woman aged 30 to 39 who had recovered from COVID-19.

The chain is built from TRBV9 and TRBJ2-7; TRBD1 agrees at 8 bases. CDR1 is SGDLS and CDR2 is YYNGEE in the germline V gene. CDR3 length equals 14 residues. Trimming at V came to 0 bases and at J to 5 bases, leaving 4 bases not matched to a gene. In DNA form, the CDR3 reads TGTGCCAGCAGCGTAGGGGACAGGTTAAACGAGCAGTACTTC. Translating it yields CASSVGDRLNEQYF.

CDR3 nucleotides: TGCAGCGTTGAGGGGGGGGTTTTGGGCGACGAGCAGTACTTC. This sequence encodes CSVEGGVLGDEQYF. The chain uses TRBV29-1 and TRBJ2-7; TRBD2 aligns across 7 bases. With 3 bases clipped from V and 5 bases from J, the junction kept 10 bases outside the gene matches. The CDR3 sequence is 14 residues long. CDR1 is SQVTM and CDR2 is ANQGSEA in the germline V gene.

This sequence joins TRBV5-1 and TRBJ2-1, with 11 positions matching TRBD2. Looked up from germline, CDR1 is SGHRS and CDR2 is YFSETQ. CDR3 length: 15 amino acids. After removal of 2 bases from V and 9 bases from J, the junction contained 7 bases not matched to a gene. The CDR3, as DNA: TGCGCCAGCAGCTTTAGCGGGGGGGCTTTCGCTGAGCAGTTCTTC. Protein: CASSFSGGAFAEQFF. Based on the CDR3 plus reference TRBV5-1 and TRBJ2-1, the full variable domain is KAGVTQTPRYLIKTRGQQVTLSCSPISGHRSVSWYQQTPGQGLQFLFEYFSETQRNKGNFPGRFSGRQFSNSRSEMNVSTLELGDSALYLCASSFSGGAFAEQFFGPGTRLTVL.

The chain is built from TRBV7-9 and TRBJ1-5, with D perhaps TRBD1 (6 bases). V lost 5 bases and J lost 0, with 8 bases in between. The CDR3 runs to 14 residues. CDR1 is SEHNR and CDR2 is FQNEAQ in the germline V gene (reference sequence). This chain's CDR3 is CASSQDSSNQPQHF. CDR3 sequence (DNA): TGTGCCAGCAGCCAGGACAGTAGCAATCAGCCCCAGCATTTT.